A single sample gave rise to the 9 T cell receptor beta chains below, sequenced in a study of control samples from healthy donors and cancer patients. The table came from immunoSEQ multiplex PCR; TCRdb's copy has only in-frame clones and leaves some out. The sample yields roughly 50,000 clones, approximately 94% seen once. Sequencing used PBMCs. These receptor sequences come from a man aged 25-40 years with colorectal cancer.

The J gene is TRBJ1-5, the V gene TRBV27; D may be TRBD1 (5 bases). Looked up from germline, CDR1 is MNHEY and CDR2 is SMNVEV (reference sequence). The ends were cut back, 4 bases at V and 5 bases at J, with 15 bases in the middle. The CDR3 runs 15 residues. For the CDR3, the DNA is TGTGCCAGCAGTTCTAGGCCGATGGGGGATCAGCCCCAGCATTTT. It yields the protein CASSSRPMGDQPQHF.

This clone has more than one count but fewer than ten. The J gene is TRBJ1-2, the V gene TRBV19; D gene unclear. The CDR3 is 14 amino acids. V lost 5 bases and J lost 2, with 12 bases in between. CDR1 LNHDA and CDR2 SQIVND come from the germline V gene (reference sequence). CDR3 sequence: CASSFYQANYGYTF. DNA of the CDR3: TGTGCCAGTAGTTTCTACCAGGCGAACTATGGCTACACCTTC.

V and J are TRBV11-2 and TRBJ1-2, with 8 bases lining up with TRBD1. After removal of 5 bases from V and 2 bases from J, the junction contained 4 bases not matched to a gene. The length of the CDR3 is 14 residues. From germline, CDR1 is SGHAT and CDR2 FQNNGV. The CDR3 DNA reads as TGTGCCAGCAGCCAAACAGGGGGAAACTATGGCTACACCTTC. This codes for CASSQTGGNYGYTF.

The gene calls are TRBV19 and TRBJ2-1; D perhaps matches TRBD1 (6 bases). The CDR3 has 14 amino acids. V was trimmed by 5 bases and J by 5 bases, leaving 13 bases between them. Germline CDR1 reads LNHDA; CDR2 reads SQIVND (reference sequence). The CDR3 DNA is TGTGCCAGTAGTTCCTCCGGGACAAACAATGAGCAGTTCTTC. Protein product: CASSSSGTNNEQFF.

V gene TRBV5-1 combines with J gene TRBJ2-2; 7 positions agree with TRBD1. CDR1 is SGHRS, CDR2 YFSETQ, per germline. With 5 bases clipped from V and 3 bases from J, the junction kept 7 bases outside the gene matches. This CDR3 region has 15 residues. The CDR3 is CASRAGTEHTGELFF. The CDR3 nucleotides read TGCGCCAGCAGGGCCGGGACAGAGCACACCGGGGAGCTGTTTTTT.

CDR3 bases: TGTGCCTGGACAGGGGGCGGAGGTGGGGCCAACGTCCTGACTTTC. It codes for CAWTGGGGGANVLTF. The J gene is TRBJ2-6, the V gene TRBV30; 8 bases line up with TRBD1. This CDR3 spans 15 amino acids. Per germline, CDR1 GTSNPN and CDR2 SVGIG (reference sequence). V gave up 4 bases and J gave up 3 bases; unmatched junction bases: 5.

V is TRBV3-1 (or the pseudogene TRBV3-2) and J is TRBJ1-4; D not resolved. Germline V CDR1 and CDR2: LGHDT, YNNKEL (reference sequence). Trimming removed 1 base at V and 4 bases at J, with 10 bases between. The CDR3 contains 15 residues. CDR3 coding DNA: TGTGCCAGCAGCCAAGCTCTGACCCTTAATGAAAAACTGTTTTTT. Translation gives CASSQALTLNEKLFF.

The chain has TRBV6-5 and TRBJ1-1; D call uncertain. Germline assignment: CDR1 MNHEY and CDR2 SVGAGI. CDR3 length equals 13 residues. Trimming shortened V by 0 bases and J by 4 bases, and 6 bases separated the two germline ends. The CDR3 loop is CASSYSYGTEAFF. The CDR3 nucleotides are TGTGCCAGCAGTTACTCGTATGGCACTGAAGCTTTCTTT.

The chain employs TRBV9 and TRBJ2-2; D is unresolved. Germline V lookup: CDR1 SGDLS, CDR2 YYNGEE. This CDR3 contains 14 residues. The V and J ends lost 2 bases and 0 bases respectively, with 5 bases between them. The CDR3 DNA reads TGTGCCAGCAGCGTGGACCCGAACACCGGGGAGCTGTTTTTT. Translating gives CASSVDPNTGELFF.